This T cell receptor (beta chain) comes out of a study of blood T cell repertoires in COVID-19. Study overall: The United States, Italy and Spain provided the acute and convalescent COVID-19 samples.

Libraries were prepared by immunoSEQ multiplex PCR; TCRdb keeps only in-frame clonotypes and omits some of them. The profile shows a few hundred thousand clones, about 90% of them singletons. Germline values: CDR1 SNHLY, CDR2 FYNNEI. The V and J ends lost 4 bases and 3 bases respectively, with 6 bases between them. The CDR3 spans 12 residues. This receptor was identified in a woman under 40 who had recovered from COVID-19. The chain links TRBV2 to TRBJ2-5; no clear D gene. Sequenced material: PBMCs or T cells enriched from blood (not recorded which). As DNA, the CDR3 is TGTGCCAGCAGTGTCTTAGAAGAGACCCAGTACTTC. Translation: CASSVLEETQYF.